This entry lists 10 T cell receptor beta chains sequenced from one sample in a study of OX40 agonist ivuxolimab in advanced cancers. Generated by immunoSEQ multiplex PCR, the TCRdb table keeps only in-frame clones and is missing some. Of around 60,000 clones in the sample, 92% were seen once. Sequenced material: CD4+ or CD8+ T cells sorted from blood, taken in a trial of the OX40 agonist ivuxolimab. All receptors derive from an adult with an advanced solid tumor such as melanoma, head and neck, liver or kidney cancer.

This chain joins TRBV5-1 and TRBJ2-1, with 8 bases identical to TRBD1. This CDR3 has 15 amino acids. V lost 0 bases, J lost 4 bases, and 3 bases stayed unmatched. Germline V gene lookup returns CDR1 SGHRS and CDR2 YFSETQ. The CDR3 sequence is CASSLVQGGYNEQFF. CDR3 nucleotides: TGCGCCAGCAGCTTGGTACAGGGGGGTTACAATGAGCAGTTCTTC.

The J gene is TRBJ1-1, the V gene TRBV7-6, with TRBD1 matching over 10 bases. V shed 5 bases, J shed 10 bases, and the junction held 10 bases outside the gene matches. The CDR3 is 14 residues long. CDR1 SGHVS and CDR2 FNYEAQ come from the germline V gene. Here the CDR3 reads CASSQGQGIEGAFF. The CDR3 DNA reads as TGTGCCAGCAGCCAGGGACAGGGGATAGAGGGAGCTTTCTTT.

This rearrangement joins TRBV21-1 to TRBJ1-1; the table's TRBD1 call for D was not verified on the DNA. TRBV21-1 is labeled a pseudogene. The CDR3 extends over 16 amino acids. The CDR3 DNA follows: TGTGCCAGCAGCCACAAATTCCAGGGGCGGGCGACTGAAGCTTTCTTT. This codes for CASSHKFQGRATEAFF.

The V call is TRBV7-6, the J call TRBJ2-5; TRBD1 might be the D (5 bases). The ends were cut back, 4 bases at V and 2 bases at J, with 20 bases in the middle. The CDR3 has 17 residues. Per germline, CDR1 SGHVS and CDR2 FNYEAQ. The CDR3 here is CASSSPRSGQRQETQYF. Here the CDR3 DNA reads TGTGCCAGCAGCTCCCCTAGGTCAGGGCAAAGACAAGAGACCCAGTACTTC.

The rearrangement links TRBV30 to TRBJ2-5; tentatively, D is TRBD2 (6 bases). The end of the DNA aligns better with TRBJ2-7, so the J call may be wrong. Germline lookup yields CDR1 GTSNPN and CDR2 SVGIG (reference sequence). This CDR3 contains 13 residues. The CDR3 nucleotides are TGTGCCTGGAGGACTAGGAATATGCACGAGCAGTACTTC. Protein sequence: CAWRTRNMHEQYF.

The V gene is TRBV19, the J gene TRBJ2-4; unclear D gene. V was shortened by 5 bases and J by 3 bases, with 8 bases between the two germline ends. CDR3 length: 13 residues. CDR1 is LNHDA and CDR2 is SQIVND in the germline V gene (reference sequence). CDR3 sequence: CASSYRNKNIQYF. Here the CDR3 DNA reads TGTGCCAGTAGTTACAGAAACAAAAACATTCAGTACTTC.

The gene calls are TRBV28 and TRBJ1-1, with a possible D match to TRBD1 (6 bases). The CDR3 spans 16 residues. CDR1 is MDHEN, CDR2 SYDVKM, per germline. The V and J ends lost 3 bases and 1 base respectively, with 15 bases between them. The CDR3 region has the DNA TGTGCCAGCAGTTTGGGTGCAGGGGAAGAGAACACTGAAGCTTTCTTT. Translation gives CASSLGAGEENTEAFF.

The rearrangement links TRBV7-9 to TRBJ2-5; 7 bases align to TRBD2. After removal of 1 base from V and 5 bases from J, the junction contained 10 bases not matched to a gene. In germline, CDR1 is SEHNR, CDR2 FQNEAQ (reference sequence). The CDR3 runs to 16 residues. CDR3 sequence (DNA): TGTGCCAGCAGCTTAGGGACCCGGGAGGAAGGGGAGACCCAGTACTTC. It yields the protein CASSLGTREEGETQYF.

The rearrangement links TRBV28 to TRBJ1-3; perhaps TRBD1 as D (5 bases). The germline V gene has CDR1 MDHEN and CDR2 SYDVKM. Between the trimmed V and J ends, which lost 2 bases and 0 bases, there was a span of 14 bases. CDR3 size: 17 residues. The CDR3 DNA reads TGTGCCAGCAGTTTAGGGGCACCTCAAAACTCTGGAAACACCATATATTTT. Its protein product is CASSLGAPQNSGNTIYF.

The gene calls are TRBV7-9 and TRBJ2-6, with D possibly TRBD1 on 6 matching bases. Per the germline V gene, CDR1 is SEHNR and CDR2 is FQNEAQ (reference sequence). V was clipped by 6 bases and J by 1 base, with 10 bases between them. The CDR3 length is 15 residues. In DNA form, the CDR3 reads TGTGCCAGCAGATCACAGGGATCTGGGGCCAACGTCCTGACTTTC. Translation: CASRSQGSGANVLTF. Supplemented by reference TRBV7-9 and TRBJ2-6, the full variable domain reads DTGVSQNPRHKITKRGQNVTFRCDPISEHNRLYWYRQTLGQGPEFLTYFQNEAQLEKSRLLSDRFSAERPKGSFSTLEIQRTEQGDSAMYLCASRSQGSGANVLTFGAGSRLTVL.